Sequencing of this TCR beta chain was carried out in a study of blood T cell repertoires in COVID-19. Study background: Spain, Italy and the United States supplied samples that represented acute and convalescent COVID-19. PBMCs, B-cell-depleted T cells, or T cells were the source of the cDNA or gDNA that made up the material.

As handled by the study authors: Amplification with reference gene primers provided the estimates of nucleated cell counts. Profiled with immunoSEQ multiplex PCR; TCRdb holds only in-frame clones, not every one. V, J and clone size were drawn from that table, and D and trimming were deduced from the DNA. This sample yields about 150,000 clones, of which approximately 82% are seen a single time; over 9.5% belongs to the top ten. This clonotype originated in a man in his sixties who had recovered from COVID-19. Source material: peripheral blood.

CDR3: CSARQEAFF. The CDR3, as DNA: TGCAGTGCCCGACAAGAAGCTTTCTTT. The V gene is TRBV20-1, the J gene TRBJ1-1; D remains unclear. The CDR3 sequence is 9 residues long. The V and J ends lost 6 bases and 8 bases respectively, with 7 bases between them. Germline V gene data show CDR1 as DFQATT and CDR2 as SNEGSKA (reference sequence).